This T cell receptor beta chain was retrieved from a study of spatial heterogeneity in lung cancer. About the study: Sequences of the beta chain were consistently detected in greater numbers than alpha-chain sequences. Points from the study as a whole: Resection blood, more than follow-up blood, showed ubiquitous expanded tumor TCRs.

Each TCR cDNA molecule bore a unique molecular identifier. From the 5' RACE reads, TCRdb called clonotypes with MiXCR, one entry per CDR3 protein. Among roughly 28,000 distinct CDR3 sequences listed, about 8.1% were seen once. A few counts support this clonotype. Its antigen remains unidentified. V was shortened by 0 bases and J by 6 bases, with 19 bases between the two germline ends. This CDR3 has 17 amino acids. CDR1 is SGDLS and CDR2 is YYNGEE in the germline V gene. Sample time point: sample taken at primary tumor resection. Without sorting, whole RNA was sequenced from tumor, nontumor lung or frozen PBMC. Patients with untreated early-stage non-small cell lung cancer, numbering around 71, were the donors.

This receptor was taken from a female donor with early-stage non-small cell lung cancer. Sample: PBMCs, taken at surgery. V usage is TRBV9 and J usage is TRBJ2-1, with D possibly called TRBD1 or TRBD2 (5 bases each). The CDR3, as DNA: TGTGCCAGCAGCGTAGGCACTAGGGGATATATGGGCAATGAGCAGTTCTTC. Protein product: CASSVGTRGYMGNEQFF. Based on the CDR3 plus reference TRBV9 and TRBJ2-1, the full variable domain is DSGVTQTPKHLITATGQRVTLRCSPRSGDLSVYWYQQSLDQGLQFLIQYYNGEERAKGNILERFSAQQFPDLHSELNLSSLELGDSALYFCASSVGTRGYMGNEQFFGPGTRLTVL.